This T cell receptor beta chain was profiled in a study of OX40 agonist ivuxolimab in advanced cancers. Looking at the study overall: Dose-escalation cases comprised hepatocellular carcinoma, melanoma, renal cell or head and neck cancer.

Generated by immunoSEQ multiplex PCR, the TCRdb table keeps only in-frame clones and is missing some. The table has 62,000 or so clones, around four fifths seen once; the top ten hold about 4%. This sample comprised CD4+ or CD8+ T cells sorted from blood, obtained in a trial of the OX40 agonist ivuxolimab. The source is an adult with an advanced solid tumor such as melanoma, head and neck, liver or kidney cancer.

The CDR3 loop is CASSLWGSGDTGELFF. CDR3 coding DNA: TGTGCCAGCAGCTTGTGGGGTTCTGGGGATACCGGGGAGCTGTTTTTT. The V gene is TRBV5-4, the J gene TRBJ2-2; D not certain. The germline gives CDR1 SGHNT, CDR2 YYREEE (reference sequence). This CDR3 region has 16 residues. The V end lost 1 base, the J end lost 5 bases, and 15 bases lay between the germline ends.